This TCR beta chain was sequenced in a study of OX40 agonist ivuxolimab in advanced cancers. The data were produced by immunoSEQ multiplex PCR, yet TCRdb's version contains in-frame clones alone and is incomplete. The table includes some 62,000 clones, about 83% detected once. The CDR3 has 12 amino acids. V was trimmed by 2 bases and J by 15 bases, leaving 17 bases between them. The germline CDR1 and CDR2 sequences are SQVTM and ANQGSEA. The TCR was taken from an adult with an advanced solid tumor such as melanoma, head and neck, liver or kidney cancer. The input for sequencing was CD4+ or CD8+ T cells sorted from blood, taken in a trial of the OX40 agonist ivuxolimab. The chain has TRBV29-1 and TRBJ2-1; tentatively, D is TRBD1 (6 bases). The CDR3 sequence: CSVEQTGDKGFF. The CDR3 region has the DNA TGCAGCGTTGAACAAACTGGGGACAAGGGGTTCTTC.